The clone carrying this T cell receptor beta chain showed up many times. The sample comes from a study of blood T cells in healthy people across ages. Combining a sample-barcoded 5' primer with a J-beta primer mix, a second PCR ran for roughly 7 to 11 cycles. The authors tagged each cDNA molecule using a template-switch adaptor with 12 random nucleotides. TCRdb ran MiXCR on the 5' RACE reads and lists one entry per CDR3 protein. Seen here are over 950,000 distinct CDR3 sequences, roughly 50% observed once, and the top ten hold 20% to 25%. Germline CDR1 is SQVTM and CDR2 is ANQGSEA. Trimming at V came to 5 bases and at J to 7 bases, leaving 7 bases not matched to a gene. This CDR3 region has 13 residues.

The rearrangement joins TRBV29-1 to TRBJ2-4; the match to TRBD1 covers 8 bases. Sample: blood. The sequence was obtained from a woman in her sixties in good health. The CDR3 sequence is CSVILDRDNIQYF. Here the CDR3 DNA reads TGCAGCGTTATCCTGGACAGGGACAACATTCAGTACTTC. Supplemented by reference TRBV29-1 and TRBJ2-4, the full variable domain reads SAVISQKPSRDICQRGTSLTIQCQVDSQVTMMFWYRQQPGQSLTLIATANQGSEATYESGFVIDKFPISRPNLTFSTLTVSNMSPEDSSIYLCSVILDRDNIQYFGAGTRLSVL.